Listed below are T cell receptor beta chains from one sample, sequenced in a study of T cell responses to AZD1222 COVID-19 vaccine. Repertoires were generated with immunoSEQ multiplex PCR, while TCRdb's copy carries only in-frame clones and drops some. The sample carries tens of thousands of clones, about 70% recorded once. The input for sequencing was peripheral blood, taken on day 0 of AZD1222 vaccination. Source of these receptors: an adult in good health. The conserved cysteine and the conserved F or W are not part of the CDR3 here.

cdr3_length v_call cdr3_aa
12 TRBV7-9 ASQTGGIYYGYT
13 TRBV7-9 ASSLRQGRTDTQY
11 TRBV25-1 ASSEQRGTEAF
17 TRBV21-1 ASSKALFRGAIFTGELF
13 TRBV19 ASTHWGQNTGELF
13 TRBV7-2 ASSLYEGTLYGYT
13 TRBV10-3 AITGGSSGANVLT
16 TRBV10-3 AISLLAGPPGGTGELF
13 TRBV28 ASSSGTGGLSPLH
13 TRBV19 ASSPGQGRVQPQH
13 TRBV7-9 ATGGQGPFNQPQH
12 TRBV3-1/TRBV3-2 ASSPRTVSYGYT
12 TRBV7-2 ASSLELAGVEQY
14 TRBV15 ATSRPLAGIQETQY
15 TRBV7-9 ASSLGLAGVTAHEQF
13 TRBV5-5 ASSSRQGAFYEQY
13 TRBV11-2 ASSLDPGGVSEAF
13 TRBV30 AWSVRGGSNYGYT
10 TRBV2 ASSTGSEKLF
9 TRBV19 ASSMGRSQY
13 TRBV5-1 ASSFGQVGTDTQY
13 TRBV6-2/TRBV6-3 ASSWTGGIQETQY